Following are 32 T cell receptor beta chains from one sample sequenced in a study of T cells after yellow fever vaccination. TCRdb independently ran MiXCR on the 5' RACE reads; one entry per CDR3 protein. Found here are about 360,000 distinct CDR3 sequences, over 5% of them singletons; the top ten hold roughly 15%. Material: PBMCs, obtained 5 days after the yellow fever booster vaccination. Receptor source: a man under 40 who received the YFV17D yellow fever vaccine.

In its sample, this clonotype was seen many times. The chain has TRBV20-1 and TRBJ2-7; no clear D. This CDR3 comprises 13 residues. The germline gives CDR1 DFQATT, CDR2 SNEGSKA (reference sequence). The V end was cut by 5 bases, the J end by 4 bases, with 15 bases between. The CDR3 DNA reads TGCAGTGCTCTCCCCGGGCCCTTTTACGAGCAGTACTTC. Its translation is CSALPGPFYEQYF.

This clonotype was detected ten times or more. This chain joins TRBV3-1 and TRBJ2-7, with a possible D match to TRBD2 (5 bases). The CDR3 totals 12 residues. Trimming pared 6 bases from V and 6 bases from J, leaving 12 bases between. Germline loops: CDR1 LGHDT, CDR2 YNNKEL (reference sequence). The CDR3 DNA is TGTGCCAGCAGTCCCGAACTAGGCGAGCAGTACTTC. Amino acids: CASSPELGEQYF.

The V and J genes are TRBV19 and TRBJ1-5; 8 bases fit TRBD1. Germline V gene lookup returns CDR1 LNHDA and CDR2 SQIVND (reference sequence). Trimming cost V 8 bases and J 3 bases; bases outside gene matches: 12. The CDR3 spans 16 residues. For the CDR3, the DNA is TGTGCCAGTGAGCCCCTGCGGACAGGGAACAATCAGCCCCAGCATTTT. Protein sequence: CASEPLRTGNNQPQHF.

This clonotype was detected many times. The J gene is TRBJ1-5, the V gene TRBV9, with 9 bases aligning to TRBD1. V dropped 2 bases and J dropped 4; count of bases not matched to a gene: 4. CDR3 length: 15 amino acids. Germline CDR1 reads SGDLS; CDR2 reads YYNGEE. The CDR3 DNA reads as TGTGCCAGCAGCGTGGGGGGACAGGGTAATCAGCCCCAGCATTTT. This translates into CASSVGGQGNQPQHF.

There are many counts of this clonotype. The chain has TRBV24-1 and TRBJ2-5; 13 nucleotides align to TRBD2. In germline, CDR1 is KGHDR, CDR2 SFDVKD. This CDR3 has 16 amino acids. Trimming removed 3 bases from V and 6 bases from J; junction bases left unmatched: 6. This CDR3 reads CATSDGTSGTPQTQYF. DNA of the CDR3: TGTGCCACCAGTGATGGGACTAGCGGGACCCCCCAGACCCAGTACTTC.

This clonotype was seen more than once but under ten times. J is TRBJ2-2 and V is TRBV11-3; no clear D gene. Germline lookup yields CDR1 SGHNT and CDR2 YENEEA. Trimming took 5 bases from V and 6 from J, leaving 13 bases between them. The CDR3 loop spans 14 amino acids. As DNA, the CDR3 is TGTGCCAGCAGCCCTACAAACACACCCGGGGAGCTGTTTTTT. Translating it yields CASSPTNTPGELFF.

The chain carries TRBV29-1 and TRBJ1-6; D uncertain. The V end lost 4 bases, the J end lost 7 bases, and 11 bases lay between the germline ends. The CDR3 is 13 residues long. Germline V CDR1 and CDR2: SQVTM, ANQGSEA. CDR3 nucleotide sequence: TGCAGCGTTGTAGACGGGAAAAATTCACCCCTCCACTTT. Translated, it gives CSVVDGKNSPLHF.

This clonotype was counted at least ten times. This chain links TRBV7-9 with TRBJ2-1, with 7 positions matching TRBD1. Germline values: CDR1 SEHNR, CDR2 FQNEAQ (reference sequence). After removal of 6 bases from V and 8 bases from J, the junction contained 16 bases not matched to a gene. CDR3 length: 16 amino acids. Written as DNA, the CDR3 is TGTGCCAGCAGTCCCCCCGCCCCTGGGACAGTCTATGAGCAGTTCTTC. Encoded protein: CASSPPAPGTVYEQFF.

This clonotype came up many times. The rearrangement uses TRBV7-2 and TRBJ2-7; 7 nucleotides match TRBD1. With V trimmed by 5 bases and J by 4 bases, 14 bases remained unmatched. The CDR3 extends over 16 amino acids. Germline CDR1 SGHTA, CDR2 FQGNSA. Here the CDR3 DNA reads TGTGCCAGCAGCGGGAGTGGTGACAGGGAACTTTACGAGCAGTACTTC. Translated: CASSGSGDRELYEQYF.

The CDR3 loop is CASSRTGTGAYEQYF. The CDR3 nucleotides read TGTGCCAGCAGCCGAACCGGGACAGGGGCCTACGAGCAGTACTTC. The chain uses TRBV12-3 or TRBV12-4 and TRBJ2-7, with 10 bases matching TRBD1. The length of the CDR3 is 15 residues. The ends lost 6 bases at V and 2 bases at J; junction bases unmatched: 7.

The chain links TRBV5-1 to TRBJ2-5; possible D gene TRBD1, 6 bases. Germline V gives CDR1 SGHRS, CDR2 YFSETQ. V lost 7 bases and J 5 bases, leaving 12 bases between the germline ends. This CDR3 is built from 12 residues. The CDR3, as DNA: TGCGCCAGCCACAGACAGGAGGAGACCCAGTACTTC. This encodes CASHRQEETQYF.

This chain joins TRBV5-1 and TRBJ2-1; tentative D call: TRBD2 (6 bases). From germline, CDR1 is SGHRS and CDR2 YFSETQ. The CDR3 is made up of 18 amino acids. The V end was cut by 4 bases, the J end by 1 base, with 21 bases between. CDR3 sequence (DNA): TGCGCCAGCAGCCCGTTAGCGGTCCAAAGCAGATCCTACAATGAGCAGTTCTTC. Protein product: CASSPLAVQSRSYNEQFF.

This chain links TRBV20-1 with TRBJ2-3, with D hard to call. CDR1 DFQATT and CDR2 SNEGSKA come from the germline V gene (reference sequence). The CDR3 is 14 residues long. V lost 0 bases to trimming and J lost 4 bases, with 11 bases between them. CDR3 region: CSAREDGEADTQYF. The CDR3 bases are TGCAGTGCTAGAGAAGATGGGGAAGCAGATACGCAGTATTTT.

This clonotype occurred many times. V is TRBV6-2 or TRBV6-3 and J is TRBJ1-1, with a tentative D call TRBD1 (5 bases). Germline V gene lookup returns CDR1 MNHEY and CDR2 SVGEGT. V gave up 7 bases and J gave up 5 bases, with 14 bases separating them. CDR3 length: 13 residues. CDR3 DNA: TGTGCCAGCACCGACAGAACCCAGACTGAAGCTTTCTTT. Protein sequence: CASTDRTQTEAFF.

This clonotype was picked up many times. The chain is built from TRBV29-1 and TRBJ2-7; no firm D call. Trimming cost V 1 base and J 5 bases, with 15 bases left between them. Germline CDR1 reads SQVTM; CDR2 reads ANQGSEA. The CDR3 extends over 14 amino acids. The CDR3 sequence is CSVEVWAQKHEQYF. The CDR3 DNA sequence: TGCAGCGTTGAAGTTTGGGCCCAGAAACACGAGCAGTACTTC.

Ten or more counts support this clonotype. The chain links TRBV5-1 to TRBJ2-7, with TRBD1 matching over 11 bases. V was clipped by 3 bases and J by 7 bases; unmatched bases: 6. This CDR3 region has 14 residues. Germline CDR1 and CDR2: SGHRS and YFSETQ. The CDR3 spells CASSYGQGAREQYF. The CDR3 coding sequence is TGCGCCAGCAGCTACGGACAGGGGGCGCGGGAGCAGTACTTC.

The V call is TRBV12-3 or TRBV12-4, the J call TRBJ1-2, with D uncertain. The ends were cut back, 5 bases at V and 5 bases at J, with 18 bases in the middle. This CDR3 comprises 15 residues. For the CDR3, the DNA is TGTGCCAGCAGTCTTAGGGTCTTCCCCGCTTATGGCTACACCTTC. It specifies CASSLRVFPAYGYTF.

This clonotype occurred many times. J is TRBJ2-5 and V is TRBV7-8; a possible D gene is TRBD2 (6 bases). The CDR3 is 15 amino acids. V lost 6 bases and J 4 bases, leaving 18 bases between the germline ends. Per germline, CDR1 SGHVS and CDR2 FQNEAQ. The DNA of the CDR3 is TGTGCCAGCAGGTTGGGCTTTAGCGGAGGAGAGACCCAGTACTTC. This gives the protein CASRLGFSGGETQYF.

The chain joins TRBV7-2 to TRBJ2-3, with D uncertain. The CDR3 sequence is 16 residues long. Trimming cost V 6 bases and J 4 bases, with 20 bases left between them. Germline-derived CDR1 and CDR2 are SGHTA and FQGNSA. CDR3 residues: CASSPPGRRGADTQYF. For the CDR3, the DNA is TGTGCCAGCAGTCCCCCAGGCCGCCGTGGCGCAGATACGCAGTATTTT.

Many counts were recorded for this clonotype. The genes are TRBV15 and TRBJ2-5; D is undetermined. CDR1 is LNHNV, CDR2 YYDKDF, per germline (reference sequence). This CDR3 contains 12 residues. V lost 4 bases and J lost 3, with 6 bases in between. The CDR3 region has the DNA TGTGCCACCAGCAACGGAGAAGAGACCCAGTACTTC. It is translated as CATSNGEETQYF.

With regard to this clonotype: Compared with germline, one end of the junction differs, possibly owing to a read error. V usage is TRBV7-2 and J usage is TRBJ1-4, with D uncertain. This CDR3 is 15 amino acids long. Germline V lookup: CDR1 SGHTA, CDR2 FQGNSA. The CDR3, as DNA: TGTCCCAGCAGCCGTACGGGTGCAACTAATGAAAAACTGTTTTTT. Its translation: CPSSRTGATNEKLFF.

This clonotype was observed a handful of times. V usage is TRBV7-3 and J usage is TRBJ2-1; 9 bases match TRBD2. Germline V gene lookup returns CDR1 SGHTA and CDR2 FQGTGA. This CDR3 has 13 residues. V gave up 5 bases and J gave up 7 bases; unmatched junction bases: 3. The CDR3 loop is CASSKTSGNEQFF. The CDR3 nucleotides read TGTGCCAGCAGCAAGACTAGCGGAAATGAGCAGTTCTTC.

This clonotype was recorded a few times. This rearrangement joins TRBV9 to TRBJ2-1, with 7 bases that match TRBD2. The junction had 8 bases not matched to a gene; V was cut back by 4 bases and J by 4 bases. The CDR3 is 15 residues long. CDR1 is SGDLS, CDR2 YYNGEE, per germline. CDR3 nucleotides: TGTGCCAGCAGCCTTTCGGGGGGATGGTACAATGAGCAGTTCTTC. Amino acid sequence: CASSLSGGWYNEQFF.

V is TRBV29-1 and J is TRBJ2-7; TRBD1 agrees at 11 bases. V trimming: 6 bases; J trimming: 1 base; junction bases outside the gene matches: 5. The CDR3 sequence is 14 residues long. CDR1 and CDR2 from the germline V gene are SQVTM and ANQGSEA. DNA for the CDR3: TGCAGCGTGAACCGGGACAGGGGGTCCTACGAGCAGTACTTC. Its translation: CSVNRDRGSYEQYF.

In this sample, this clonotype turned up a few times. This chain joins TRBV20-1 and TRBJ2-3; D may be TRBD2 (5 bases). CDR1 and CDR2 (germline): DFQATT, SNEGSKA (reference sequence). The germline V and J ends were trimmed by 4 bases and 4 bases, with 12 bases remaining between them. The CDR3 contains 13 residues. As DNA, the CDR3 is TGCAGTGCTACTGGGAGAGGGTCAGATACGCAGTATTTT. It translates to CSATGRGSDTQYF.

The rearrangement uses TRBV5-1 and TRBJ2-7; D may correspond to TRBD1 or TRBD2 (6 bases each). CDR1 is SGHRS and CDR2 is YFSETQ in the germline V gene. The germline V and J ends were trimmed by 4 bases and 4 bases, with 15 bases remaining between them. There are 14 residues in the CDR3. The CDR3: CASSRDEGGYEQYF. CDR3 bases: TGCGCCAGCAGCCGGGACGAGGGGGGATACGAGCAGTACTTC.

This clonotype has ten or more counts. The chain joins TRBV21-1 to TRBJ2-1; TRBD1 reflects the table's D call only, with no check against the DNA. TRBV21-1 is a pseudogene segment. The CDR3 is 16 amino acids. The CDR3 sequence is CASSKLGGVSYNEQFF. For the CDR3, the DNA is TGTGCCAGCAGCAAATTAGGGGGGGTCTCCTACAATGAGCAGTTCTTC.

A few counts support this clonotype. Its ends do not fully match the called genes, so a read error is possible. CDR3 sequence (DNA): TGTGCCAGCAGCATAGGGACTAGCTATGAACAGTTCTTC. Translation: CASSIGTSYEQFF. The chain joins TRBV7-2 to TRBJ2-1; 9 bases are a match to TRBD2. The CDR3 has 13 residues. The V gene's germline CDR1 is SGHTA and CDR2 FQGNSA.

This chain links TRBV28 with TRBJ2-2; D is undetermined. CDR1 and CDR2 (germline): MDHEN, SYDVKM. The CDR3 totals 13 residues. V was clipped by 7 bases and J by 6 bases, with 12 bases between them. The CDR3 sequence: CASTGSEPGELFF. In DNA form, the CDR3 reads TGTGCCAGCACCGGCAGTGAGCCCGGGGAGCTGTTTTTT.

The table lists this clonotype with many counts. CDR3 bases: TGTGCCAGCAGTCACAGACAGACAGATACGCAGTATTTT. Protein: CASSHRQTDTQYF. The chain joins TRBV6-6 to TRBJ2-3, with D perhaps matching TRBD1 (5 bases). Germline V gene data show CDR1 as MNHNY and CDR2 as SVGAGI (reference sequence). V shed 5 bases and J shed 3 bases, with 9 bases lying between them. The CDR3 consists of 13 residues.

This clonotype was seen more than once but under ten times. This chain joins TRBV10-3 and TRBJ2-1; D is possibly TRBD2 (6 bases). The V end lost 0 bases, the J end lost 1 base, and 7 bases lay between the germline ends. Germline V gene sequence: CDR1 ENHRY, CDR2 SYGVKD. This CDR3 is built from 15 residues. CDR3 protein: CAISESRESYNEQFF. In DNA form, the CDR3 reads TGTGCCATCAGTGAGTCTCGGGAGTCCTACAATGAGCAGTTCTTC.

This clonotype was picked up a small number of times. V and J are TRBV20-1 and TRBJ2-5, with a possible D match to TRBD2 (5 bases). The CDR3 runs to 13 residues. V gave up 3 bases and J gave up 5 bases, with 13 bases separating them. Germline V lookup: CDR1 DFQATT, CDR2 SNEGSKA (reference sequence). The CDR3 reads CSARALPGETQYF. CDR3 bases: TGCAGTGCTAGGGCCCTACCGGGGGAGACCCAGTACTTC.